Below are 26 T cell receptor beta chains sequenced from a single sample in a study of blood T cell repertoires in COVID-19. The repertoire was sequenced with immunoSEQ multiplex PCR; TCRdb's copy has only in-frame clones and lacks some. Among more than 120,000 clones listed, about 86% were seen once. Sequenced material: peripheral blood. Source of these receptors: a woman in her forties or fifties with active or convalescent COVID-19.

The rearrangement links TRBV6-5 to TRBJ2-7; D gene unclear. The V gene lost 6 bases and the J gene lost 2 bases, with 14 bases spanning the gap. The germline V gene has CDR1 MNHEY and CDR2 SVGAGI. The CDR3 is 14 amino acids. The DNA for the CDR3 is TGTGCCAGCAGGCGGCAGTTTCCTCCCTACGAGCAGTACTTC. Translation: CASRRQFPPYEQYF.

Notes on this clone: One end of the junction fails to match germline, which may point to a read error. This chain's CDR3 is CASSQGETGAGGVF. The CDR3 bases are TGTGCCAGCAGCCAAGGAGAGACGGGGGCCGGGGGGGTCTTC. V gene TRBV3-1 (or the pseudogene TRBV3-2) combines with J gene TRBJ2-1, with 8 nucleotides matching TRBD2. The germline V gene encodes CDR1 LGHDT and CDR2 YNNKEL (reference sequence). The CDR3 runs 14 residues.

The rearrangement links TRBV6-2 or TRBV6-3 to TRBJ1-3, with 7 bases identical to TRBD1. V dropped 2 bases and J dropped 1; count of bases not matched to a gene: 8. Germline CDR1 and CDR2: MNHEY and SVGEGT. This CDR3 has 17 residues. The CDR3 DNA reads as TGTGCCAGCAGTTACACGCGACAGGGCTCGTCTGGAAACACCATATATTTT. Protein product: CASSYTRQGSSGNTIYF.

The rearrangement joins TRBV19 to TRBJ2-3; 11 positions match TRBD2. This CDR3 comprises 17 residues. V dropped 3 bases and J dropped 3; count of bases not matched to a gene: 8. Germline assignment: CDR1 LNHDA and CDR2 SQIVND (reference sequence). CDR3: CASSIRASGRRTDTQYF. Here the CDR3 DNA reads TGTGCCAGTAGTATTCGGGCTAGCGGGAGGAGGACAGATACGCAGTATTTT.

This chain links TRBV28 with TRBJ2-2; 8 positions match TRBD1. The CDR3 has 16 amino acids. Germline CDR1 reads MDHEN; CDR2 reads SYDVKM. Trimming cost V 1 base and J 4 bases; bases outside gene matches: 5. CDR3 region: CASSLYAQGATGELFF. CDR3 DNA: TGTGCCAGCAGTTTATACGCGCAGGGGGCCACCGGGGAGCTGTTTTTT. Using reference TRBV28 and TRBJ2-2 for the parts outside the CDR3, the full variable domain is DVKVTQSSRYLVKRTGEKVFLECVQDMDHENMFWYRQDPGLGLRLIYFSYDVKMKEKGDIPEGYSVSREKKERFSLILESASTNQTSMYLCASSLYAQGATGELFFGEGSRLTVL.

The chain carries TRBV28 and TRBJ1-2, with TRBD1 matching 9 bases. V lost 5 bases to trimming and J lost 4 bases; unmatched junction nucleotides: 8. The CDR3 extends over 15 amino acids. The germline V gene encodes CDR1 MDHEN and CDR2 SYDVKM. The chain's CDR3 is CASSETGTGIYGYTF. The CDR3 DNA sequence: TGTGCCAGCAGTGAAACCGGGACAGGGATCTATGGCTACACCTTC.

The rearrangement uses TRBV4-3 and TRBJ2-5; 12 bases are a match to TRBD2. V shed 4 bases and J 5 bases; nucleotides not matched to a gene: 8. Germline V gives CDR1 LGHNA, CDR2 YSLEER. The CDR3 loop spans 16 amino acids. CDR3 sequence (DNA): TGCGCCAGCAGCCCCTGGACTAGCGGGGAGGAGGAGACCCAGTACTTC. Protein: CASSPWTSGEEETQYF.

The rearrangement joins TRBV2 to TRBJ2-5; a weak D match, TRBD2 (6 bases). Trimming shortened V by 3 bases and J by 5 bases, and 25 bases separated the two germline ends. The germline CDR1 and CDR2 sequences are SNHLY and FYNNEI. The CDR3 covers 18 residues. CDR3 in DNA: TGTGCCAGCAGTGAGCAACGGGAAATTAGGGGACTGGGGGAGACCCAGTACTTC. It specifies CASSEQREIRGLGETQYF.

V is TRBV11-2 and J is TRBJ2-3, with a possible D match to TRBD2 (5 bases). V lost 3 bases and J 6 bases, leaving 10 bases between the germline ends. Germline loops: CDR1 SGHAT, CDR2 FQNNGV. This CDR3 comprises 13 residues. CDR3 bases: TGTGCCAGCAGCTTGTGGAGAGGGGATACGCAGTATTTT. It codes for CASSLWRGDTQYF.

The chain recombines TRBV19 with TRBJ1-1; D remains ambiguous. CDR1 and CDR2 (germline): LNHDA, SQIVND (reference sequence). This CDR3 region has 13 residues. Trimming removed 7 bases from V and 1 base from J, with 10 bases in between. For the CDR3, the DNA is TGTGCCAGTACAGTACACCCGAACACTGAAGCTTTCTTT. It yields the protein CASTVHPNTEAFF. The variable domain in full, completed from reference TRBV19 and TRBJ1-1, reads DGGITQSPKYLFRKEGQNVTLSCEQNLNHDAMYWYRQDPGQGLRLIYYSQIVNDFQKGDIAEGYSVSREKKESFPLTVTSAQKNPTAFYLCASTVHPNTEAFFGQGTRLTVV.

The V call is TRBV5-1, the J call TRBJ2-7; 9 positions match TRBD1. J lost 3 bases, V lost 3 bases, and 7 bases had no gene match. The CDR3 length is 15 residues. Germline V gene sequence: CDR1 SGHRS, CDR2 YFSETQ. CDR3 amino acids: CASSWEGQGGYEQYF. CDR3 in DNA: TGCGCCAGCAGCTGGGAGGGACAGGGAGGCTACGAGCAGTACTTC.

The chain couples TRBV7-2 to TRBJ2-2, with TRBD1 matching over 7 bases. The trim removed 0 bases at V and 6 bases at J, leaving 1 base unmatched. The length of the CDR3 is 14 residues. Germline V gene sequence: CDR1 SGHTA, CDR2 FQGNSA. CDR3 sequence (DNA): TGTGCCAGCAGCTTAGCACAGGGGCCCGGGGAGCTGTTTTTT. It specifies CASSLAQGPGELFF.

This chain connects TRBV19 to TRBJ1-5; 10 bases agree with TRBD1. CDR1 LNHDA and CDR2 SQIVND come from the germline V gene (reference sequence). Trimming at V came to 6 bases and at J to 4 bases, leaving 6 bases not matched to a gene. The CDR3 contains 15 residues. The CDR3 coding sequence is TGTGCCAGTAGAATGGGACAGGGGAATAATCAGCCCCAGCATTTT. Encoded protein: CASRMGQGNNQPQHF. Full variable domain (missing parts from reference TRBV19 and TRBJ1-5): DGGITQSPKYLFRKEGQNVTLSCEQNLNHDAMYWYRQDPGQGLRLIYYSQIVNDFQKGDIAEGYSVSREKKESFPLTVTSAQKNPTAFYLCASRMGQGNNQPQHFGDGTRLSIL.

The chain employs TRBV6-5 and TRBJ2-7, with D tentatively TRBD1 (6 bases). Germline V lookup: CDR1 MNHEY, CDR2 SVGAGI. The CDR3 length is 15 residues. Trimming shortened V by 5 bases and J by 0 bases, and 14 bases separated the two germline ends. The CDR3 sequence: CASSQQGLSSYEQYF. Written as DNA, the CDR3 is TGTGCCAGCAGTCAACAGGGCCTTAGCTCCTACGAGCAGTACTTC.

In its sample, this clone was seen once. The sample holds other DNA sequences that translate to the same CDR3. The J gene is TRBJ1-2, the V gene TRBV29-1, with a weak D call TRBD1 (5 bases). The CDR3 loop spans 13 amino acids. Germline CDR1 SQVTM, CDR2 ANQGSEA. The ends were cut back, 5 bases at V and 5 bases at J, with 15 bases in the middle. CDR3 coding DNA: TGCAGCGTTTTAGGAGACTCAGGGTATGGCTACACCTTC. It translates to CSVLGDSGYGYTF. Variable domain in full (rest from reference TRBV29-1 and TRBJ1-2): SAVISQKPSRDICQRGTSLTIQCQVDSQVTMMFWYRQQPGQSLTLIATANQGSEATYESGFVIDKFPISRPNLTFSTLTVSNMSPEDSSIYLCSVLGDSGYGYTFGSGTRLTVV.

The chain carries TRBV6-1 and TRBJ2-3; possibly TRBD1 for D (6 bases). Germline lookup yields CDR1 MNHNS and CDR2 SASEGT. The CDR3 has 16 residues. Trimming removed 0 bases from V and 2 bases from J, with 12 bases in between. The CDR3 region is CASSEAQRQATDTQYF. CDR3 DNA: TGTGCCAGCAGTGAAGCGCAACGACAGGCCACAGATACGCAGTATTTT.

The V and J genes are TRBV12-2 and TRBJ2-1; the D segment call TRBD2 is taken from the table without a DNA check. TRBV12-2 is a pseudogene locus. The CDR3 extends over 17 amino acids. For the CDR3, the DNA is TGTGCAAGTCGCCCGAATCCCGCGCGCCCGTCCTACAATGAGCAGTTCTTC. It yields the protein CASRPNPARPSYNEQFF.

This clone was seen a few times. J is TRBJ1-1 and V is TRBV18, with D perhaps matching TRBD1 (6 bases). Germline V gene lookup returns CDR1 KGHSH and CDR2 LQKENI. Between the trimmed V and J ends, which lost 5 bases and 7 bases, there was a span of 17 bases. The CDR3 spans 14 residues. CDR3 nucleotides: TGTGCCAGCTCAGTAATGGGGGCCCTAGATGAAGCTTTCTTT. It translates to CASSVMGALDEAFF.

This clone was seen only a few times. V gene TRBV13 combines with J gene TRBJ2-5; 8 bases line up with TRBD1. The ends lost 5 bases at V and 5 bases at J; junction bases unmatched: 10. The CDR3 runs 15 residues. CDR1 and CDR2 from the germline V gene are PRHDT and FYEKMQ (reference sequence). The CDR3 nucleotides are TGTGCCAGCAGCCGCCTGGACAGGGTAGGGGAGACCCAGTACTTC. Residues: CASSRLDRVGETQYF.

The chain uses TRBV7-2 and TRBJ1-2; tentatively, D is TRBD1 (5 bases). The CDR3 is 15 amino acids. CDR1 is SGHTA and CDR2 is FQGNSA in the germline V gene. The ends were cut back, 5 bases at V and 4 bases at J, with 17 bases in the middle. The CDR3: CASSPRDSSPYGYTF. Here the CDR3 DNA reads TGTGCCAGCAGCCCCCGGGACTCCTCTCCCTATGGCTACACCTTC.

The gene calls are TRBV2 and TRBJ2-1, with D unresolved. The CDR3 has 11 residues. V dropped 4 bases and J dropped 6 bases, with 4 bases sitting between them. Germline V gene lookup returns CDR1 SNHLY and CDR2 FYNNEI. CDR3 bases: TGTGCCAGCAGTGCTCTCAATGAGCAGTTCTTC. This gives the protein CASSALNEQFF.

The chain couples TRBV19 to TRBJ2-1, with TRBD1 matching over 10 bases. This CDR3 spans 16 amino acids. Germline V gene sequence: CDR1 LNHDA, CDR2 SQIVND (reference sequence). J gave up 7 bases and V 5 bases, and 11 bases lay outside the gene matches. CDR3 nucleotide sequence: TGTGCCAGTAGTTATGCCGGGACAGGGGTTGTGAATGAGCAGTTCTTC. Translated: CASSYAGTGVVNEQFF.

The chain couples TRBV19 to TRBJ1-1; possibly TRBD1 for D (5 bases). The CDR3 is 13 amino acids. Trimming removed 8 bases from V and 8 bases from J, with 18 bases in between. Germline CDR1 LNHDA, CDR2 SQIVND (reference sequence). CDR3 region: CASRRGGALEAFF. CDR3 in DNA: TGTGCCAGTCGGAGAGGAGGGGCCTTAGAAGCTTTCTTT.

The chain uses TRBV6-2 or TRBV6-3 and TRBJ1-1; D unclear. V lost 5 bases to trimming and J lost 0 bases, with 7 bases between them. CDR3 size: 13 residues. Germline V gene sequence: CDR1 MNHEY, CDR2 SVGEGT. The CDR3 region is CASSRHLNTEAFF. CDR3 DNA sequence: TGTGCCAGCAGTCGACATTTGAACACTGAAGCTTTCTTT.

This chain joins TRBV6-6 and TRBJ2-7, with 12 bases that match TRBD1. CDR3 length: 15 residues. V shed 0 bases and J 4 bases; nucleotides not matched to a gene: 1. Germline CDR1 reads MNHNY; CDR2 reads SVGAGI (reference sequence). Here the CDR3 DNA reads TGTGCCAGCAGTTACTCGGGACAGGGGGCTTACGAGCAGTACTTC. It translates to CASSYSGQGAYEQYF.

This clone turned up a few times. The J gene is TRBJ1-1, the V gene TRBV28; D is perhaps TRBD1 (6 bases). The CDR3 runs to 13 residues. Trimming removed 6 bases from V and 9 bases from J, with 17 bases in between. CDR1 and CDR2 from the germline V gene are MDHEN and SYDVKM. The CDR3 loop reads CASRQGTTPKAFF. CDR3 bases: TGTGCCAGCAGACAGGGTACGACCCCCAAAGCTTTCTTT.